The source of this T cell receptor beta chain is a study of Ad26.COV2.S vaccination and SARS-CoV-2 variants. Overall study: Donor participated within the Ad26.COV2.S arm of the COV1001 trial.

V gave up 8 bases and J gave up 2 bases, with 7 bases separating them. This CDR3 comprises 12 residues. Germline-derived CDR1 and CDR2 are ENHRY and SYGVKD. Using immunoSEQ multiplex PCR, the repertoire was profiled, and TCRdb retains in-frame clones only, with some absent. The data show a few hundred thousand clones, 87% seen once. Indicated treatment: approximately 18 received Ad26.COV2.S at low or high dose, single or two shots; about five received placebo; per-sample allocation not given. Sampling took place 63 days after the first vaccine or placebo injection. The V and J genes are TRBV10-3 and TRBJ1-3; D not resolved. The source of this sequence is a person between 18 and 59 years old who received the Ad26.COV2.S COVID-19 vaccine or a placebo. The sequencing used peripheral blood, collected in a trial of Ad26.COV2.S vaccine versus placebo. The CDR3 DNA reads as TGTGCCATCGGGCCCCCTGGAAACACCATATATTTT. This translates into CAIGPPGNTIYF.